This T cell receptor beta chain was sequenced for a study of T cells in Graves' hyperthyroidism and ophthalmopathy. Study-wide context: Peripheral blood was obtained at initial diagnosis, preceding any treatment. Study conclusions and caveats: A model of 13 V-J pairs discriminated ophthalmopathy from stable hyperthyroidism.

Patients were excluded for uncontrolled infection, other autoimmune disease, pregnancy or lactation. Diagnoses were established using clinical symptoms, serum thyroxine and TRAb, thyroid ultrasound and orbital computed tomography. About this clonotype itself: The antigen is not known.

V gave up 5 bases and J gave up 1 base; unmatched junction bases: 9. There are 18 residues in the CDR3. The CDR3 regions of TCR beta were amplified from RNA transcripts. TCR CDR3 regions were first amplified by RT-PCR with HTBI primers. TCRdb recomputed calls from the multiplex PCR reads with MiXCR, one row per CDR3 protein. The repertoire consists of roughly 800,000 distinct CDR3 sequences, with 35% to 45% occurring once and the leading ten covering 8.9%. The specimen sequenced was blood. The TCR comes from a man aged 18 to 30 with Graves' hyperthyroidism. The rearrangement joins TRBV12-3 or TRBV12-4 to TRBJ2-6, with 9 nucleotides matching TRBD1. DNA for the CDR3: TGTGCCAGCAGTCCCGGGGACAGGGCCAAGTCTGGGGCCAACGTCCTGACTTTC. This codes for CASSPGDRAKSGANVLTF.